Each of the 21 T cell receptor beta chains below was sequenced from the same sample in a study of OX40 agonist ivuxolimab in advanced cancers. The assay was immunoSEQ multiplex PCR, and TCRdb's table has in-frame clones only and misses some. The data contain tens of thousands of clones, around 85% of them singletons. Sequences were derived from CD4+ or CD8+ T cells sorted from blood, sampled in a trial of the OX40 agonist ivuxolimab. Receptors were obtained from an adult with an advanced solid tumor such as melanoma, head and neck, liver or kidney cancer.

The chain employs TRBV5-1 and TRBJ2-1; 10 bases agree with TRBD1. Trimming cost V 4 bases and J 5 bases; bases outside gene matches: 6. In germline, CDR1 is SGHRS, CDR2 YFSETQ. The length of the CDR3 is 15 residues. The chain's CDR3 is CASSPTGGRDNEQFF. The CDR3 bases are TGCGCCAGCAGCCCGACAGGGGGCCGCGACAATGAGCAGTTCTTC.

This clone is a singleton in its sample. The CDR3, as DNA: TGTGCCAGCAGCTTAGTTTCGGGGACTGAAGCTTTCTTT. This encodes CASSLVSGTEAFF. The chain employs TRBV11-1 and TRBJ1-1; no definite D call. This CDR3 spans 13 amino acids. V was trimmed by 1 base and J by 5 bases, leaving 8 bases between them. CDR1 is SGHAT and CDR2 is FQDESV in the germline V gene (reference sequence). The whole variable domain, filled in from reference TRBV11-1 and TRBJ1-1, reads EAEVAQSPRYKITEKSQAVAFWCDPISGHATLYWYRQILGQGPELLVQFQDESVVDDSQLPKDRFSAERLKGVDSTLKIQPAELGDSAMYLCASSLVSGTEAFFGQGTRLTVV.

This clone was counted a few times. CDR3 protein: CASSLFDRSEAFF. The CDR3 region has the DNA TGTGCCAGCAGTTTATTCGACAGGAGTGAAGCTTTCTTT. The gene calls are TRBV27 and TRBJ1-1, with a weak D call TRBD1 (6 bases). Trimming took off 1 base at V and 7 bases at J, with 10 bases between the two ends. Germline CDR1 reads MNHEY; CDR2 reads SMNVEV (reference sequence). The CDR3 contains 13 residues.

The rearrangement links TRBV6-1 to TRBJ2-7; a weak D match, TRBD1 (7 bases). The V end was cut by 4 bases, the J end by 4 bases, with 14 bases between. The CDR3 loop spans 14 amino acids. CDR1 is MNHNS, CDR2 SASEGT, per germline. The CDR3 DNA follows: TGTGCCAGCAGTGTTCAGGGGGGCGGTTACGAGCAGTACTTC. Protein: CASSVQGGGYEQYF.

This clone has more than one count but fewer than ten. The rearrangement links TRBV21-1 to TRBJ1-3. TRBV21-1 is marked as a pseudogene. The CDR3 covers 16 residues. The CDR3 nucleotides read TGTGCCAGCAGAGGACCAGAGGCCTACTCTGGAAACACCATATATTTT. It yields the protein CASRGPEAYSGNTIYF.

This clone was observed a single time. The genes are TRBV27 and TRBJ2-7; D not certain. The CDR3 totals 14 residues. CDR1 MNHEY and CDR2 SMNVEV come from the germline V gene (reference sequence). Trimming took off 6 bases at V and 3 bases at J, with 15 bases between the two ends. This chain's CDR3 is CASSPSLHYYEQYF. The DNA for the CDR3 is TGTGCCAGCAGCCCCAGTCTCCACTACTACGAGCAGTACTTC.

The rearrangement joins TRBV5-1 to TRBJ1-5; D gene ambiguous. Germline lookup yields CDR1 SGHRS and CDR2 YFSETQ. The CDR3 has 14 residues. Trimming removed 2 bases at V and 7 bases at J, with 13 bases between. The CDR3 reads CASSFDGLRQPQHF. CDR3 DNA: TGCGCCAGCAGCTTCGACGGACTCCGGCAGCCCCAGCATTTT.

The V call is TRBV5-1, the J call TRBJ2-1; no clear D gene. Germline V lookup: CDR1 SGHRS, CDR2 YFSETQ. CDR3 length: 14 residues. V lost 2 bases to trimming and J lost 0 bases, with 6 bases between them. For the CDR3, the DNA is TGCGCCAGCAGCTTAATGGTCTCCTACAATGAGCAGTTCTTC. This encodes CASSLMVSYNEQFF.

CDR3: CASSQSDSLINYGYTF. The CDR3 region has the DNA TGTGCCAGCAGCCAATCAGACAGCCTTATTAACTATGGCTACACCTTC. The rearrangement joins TRBV4-2 to TRBJ1-2; weak D call: TRBD1 (5 bases). Germline CDR1 reads LGHNA; CDR2 reads YNFKEQ. Between the trimmed V and J ends, which lost 2 bases and 1 base, there was a span of 14 bases. There are 16 residues in the CDR3.

V usage is TRBV7-9 and J usage is TRBJ2-3; D possibly uses TRBD1 or TRBD2 (5 bases each). Germline V gene lookup returns CDR1 SEHNR and CDR2 FQNEAQ (reference sequence). Trimming took off 1 base at V and 10 bases at J, with 12 bases between the two ends. This CDR3 comprises 13 residues. CDR3 loop: CASSLGGLGSQYF. CDR3 nucleotide sequence: TGTGCCAGCAGCTTAGGGGGGTTAGGGTCGCAGTATTTT.

The chain joins TRBV5-6 to TRBJ2-1; D may be TRBD2 (5 bases). The CDR3 loop spans 15 amino acids. CDR1 is SGHDT, CDR2 YYEEEE, per germline. With 1 base removed from V and 5 bases from J, the gap between germline ends came to 13 bases. CDR3 bases: TGTGCCAGCAGCTTGATTGGGAGAAGGGACAATGAGCAGTTCTTC. Protein sequence: CASSLIGRRDNEQFF.

This chain uses TRBV5-1 with TRBJ2-7, with D possibly being TRBD2 (6 bases). Trimming left V 0 bases short and J 7 bases short, with 20 bases between. CDR1 and CDR2 from the germline V gene are SGHRS and YFSETQ. This CDR3 spans 16 amino acids. The CDR3 coding sequence is TGCGCCAGCAGCTTGGCCTTCGGCGGAGGGAGCTTGGAGCAGTACTTC. Residues: CASSLAFGGGSLEQYF.

The J gene is TRBJ2-7, the V gene TRBV27; D unclear. The CDR3 totals 13 residues. V was clipped by 3 bases and J by 6 bases, with 12 bases between them. Germline V gene data show CDR1 as MNHEY and CDR2 as SMNVEV (reference sequence). DNA of the CDR3: TGTGCCAGCAGTTTTATCCAGGCAGGCGAGCAGTACTTC. This sequence encodes CASSFIQAGEQYF.

The rearrangement links TRBV2 to TRBJ1-5; no reliable D call. The germline V and J ends were trimmed by 7 bases and 3 bases, with 10 bases remaining between them. Germline V gene data show CDR1 as SNHLY and CDR2 as FYNNEI. The CDR3 spans 13 residues. The CDR3 region has the DNA TGTGCCAGCAAAGGGCCATACAATCAGCCCCAGCATTTT. Its translation: CASKGPYNQPQHF.

This chain uses TRBV5-3 with TRBJ1-5; 7 bases agree with TRBD1. TRBV5-3 is recorded as an ORF, its role being uncertain. V was pared by 2 bases and J by 0 bases, with 5 bases of the junction left unmatched. The CDR3 covers 16 residues. The CDR3: CARSLQGTISNQPQHF. The DNA of the CDR3 is TGTGCCAGAAGCTTACAGGGGACTATTAGCAATCAGCCCCAGCATTTT.

The chain links TRBV5-1 to TRBJ2-7; 9 nucleotides align to TRBD2. Germline V CDR1 and CDR2: SGHRS, YFSETQ. The J segment lost 4 bases and the V segment lost 0 bases, leaving 11 bases of the junction unmatched. This CDR3 contains 17 residues. The CDR3 sequence: CASSLEPLGGGAYEQYF. CDR3 DNA sequence: TGCGCCAGCAGCTTGGAGCCCCTTGGCGGGGGGGCTTACGAGCAGTACTTC.

The rearrangement uses TRBV6-4 and TRBJ2-1; TRBD2 is a possible D gene (6 bases). Trimming stripped 2 bases from V and 4 bases from J, with 12 bases between. CDR3 length: 15 amino acids. Per the germline V gene, CDR1 is MRHNA and CDR2 is SNTAGT. This CDR3 is CASSDGLARYNEQFF. The CDR3 region has the DNA TGTGCCAGCAGTGACGGGCTAGCGAGGTACAATGAGCAGTTCTTC.

The DNA of the CDR3 is TGTGCCAGCAGCCAAGAGGTTAGACCCGGGGAGCTGTTTTTT. Its translation: CASSQEVRPGELFF. The chain employs TRBV4-2 and TRBJ2-2; unclear D gene. The germline gives CDR1 LGHNA, CDR2 YNFKEQ. Trimming removed 0 bases at V and 6 bases at J, with 8 bases between. This CDR3 region has 14 residues.

The chain is built from TRBV18 and TRBJ2-5, with D possibly being TRBD1 (5 bases). From germline, CDR1 is KGHSH and CDR2 LQKENI. This CDR3 region has 13 residues. The germline V and J ends were trimmed by 6 bases and 2 bases, with 10 bases remaining between them. The CDR3: CASSLGHQETQYF. The CDR3 DNA reads TGTGCCAGCTCCCTAGGACATCAAGAGACCCAGTACTTC.

The chain links TRBV5-4 to TRBJ2-5; D not resolved. The length of the CDR3 is 15 residues. V was pared by 4 bases and J by 5 bases, with 18 bases between. Germline V gene data show CDR1 as SGHNT and CDR2 as YYREEE (reference sequence). CDR3 sequence: CASSQMERRDETQYF. CDR3 sequence (DNA): TGTGCCAGCAGCCAGATGGAGCGCCGCGATGAGACCCAGTACTTC.

This chain joins TRBV29-1 and TRBJ2-1; D perhaps matches TRBD2 (6 bases). CDR1 is SQVTM, CDR2 ANQGSEA, per germline. Trimming removed 3 bases at V and 3 bases at J, with 9 bases between. CDR3 size: 13 residues. The CDR3 reads CSVDLSGYNEQFF. CDR3 nucleotide sequence: TGCAGCGTTGATCTTAGCGGCTACAATGAGCAGTTCTTC.